This T cell receptor beta chain was found in a study of shared clonotypes between healthy human individuals. The assay was immunoSEQ multiplex PCR, and TCRdb's table has in-frame clones only and misses some. The sample consists of over 750,000 clones, approximately 96% of them appearing once. CDR3 length: 19 amino acids. Germline CDR1 reads SEHNR; CDR2 reads FQNEAQ (reference sequence). V was pared by 6 bases and J by 2 bases, with 14 bases of the junction left unmatched. Whole-study results and caveats: Large sequencing depth failed to make sorted-subset sequencing complete, rarefaction showed.

On this clone: The antigen is not known.

It was CD45RO-negative cells, positively selected for CCR7, that made up naive CD8 cells, with terminally differentiated effector memory CD45RA+ cells excluded. The clonotype was recovered from a man aged 25-45 years in good health. The rearrangement links TRBV7-9 to TRBJ2-3; 13 positions match TRBD2. The sequencing sample was made of naive CD8+ T cells sorted from blood. The CDR3 DNA follows: TGTGCCAGCAGTTGGACTAGCGGGAGTGAGCTGGCTGCCACAGATACGCAGTATTTT. It codes for CASSWTSGSELAATDTQYF. Full variable domain (remainder filled in from reference TRBV7-9 and TRBJ2-3): DTGVSQNPRHKITKRGQNVTFRCDPISEHNRLYWYRQTLGQGPEFLTYFQNEAQLEKSRLLSDRFSAERPKGSFSTLEIQRTEQGDSAMYLCASSWTSGSELAATDTQYFGPGTRLTVL.